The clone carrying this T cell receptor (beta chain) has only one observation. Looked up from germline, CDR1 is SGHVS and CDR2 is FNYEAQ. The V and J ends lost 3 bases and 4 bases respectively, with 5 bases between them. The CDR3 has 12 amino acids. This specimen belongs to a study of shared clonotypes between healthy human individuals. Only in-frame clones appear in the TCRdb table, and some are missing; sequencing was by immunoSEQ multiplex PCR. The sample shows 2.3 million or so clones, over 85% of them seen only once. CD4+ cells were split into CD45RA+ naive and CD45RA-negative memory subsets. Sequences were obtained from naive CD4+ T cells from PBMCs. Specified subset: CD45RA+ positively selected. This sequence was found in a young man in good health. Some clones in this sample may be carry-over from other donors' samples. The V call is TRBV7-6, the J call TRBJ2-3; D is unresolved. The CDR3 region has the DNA TGTGCCAGCAGCTTCCTCCCAGATACGCAGTATTTT. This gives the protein CASSFLPDTQYF. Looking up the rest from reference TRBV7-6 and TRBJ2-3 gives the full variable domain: GAGVSQSPRYKVTKRGQDVALRCDPISGHVSLYWYRQALGQGPEFLTYFNYEAQQDKSGLPNDRFSAERPEGSISTLTIQRTEQRDSAMYRCASSFLPDTQYFGPGTRLTVL.